Sequencing of this T cell receptor (beta chain) was carried out in a study of identical twins. Study-level results: Twins showed weaker excess sharing in their beta out-of-frame sequences. A cross-sectional statistical analysis, not follow-up of the same donors, supported the conclusions.

Only healthy Caucasians were enrolled as donors. CDR1 and CDR2 from the germline V gene are GTSNPN and SVGIG (reference sequence). J gave up 7 bases and V 8 bases, and 20 bases lay outside the gene matches. There are 16 residues in the CDR3. This clonotype has only a few counts. The antigen remains unidentified. TCRdb reprocessed the 5' RACE reads with MiXCR, giving one entry per CDR3 protein. The sample consists of 350,000 to 450,000 distinct CDR3 sequences, 18% of them appearing once. The TCR sequence derives from a man aged 50 to 59 in good health. Sequenced material: naive T cells sorted from blood. The chain carries TRBV30 and TRBJ2-1; 7 bases fit TRBD1. The CDR3 spells CAPYRPLSDRLNEQFF. CDR3 nucleotide sequence: TGTGCCCCATACCGCCCCTTGTCGGACAGGTTAAATGAGCAGTTCTTC.